These 4 T cell receptor beta chains originate from one sample sequenced in a study of response to subunit inactivated influenza vaccine. TCRdb re-analysed the RT-PCR reads in MiXCR, keeping a single row per CDR3 protein. Of around 160,000 distinct CDR3 sequences listed, about a tenth are singletons. Sequencing was performed on non-naive T cells sorted from PBMCs, taken around seven weeks after vaccination. The receptors originated from a man aged 50-59 years who received an inactivated influenza vaccine.

This clonotype was detected only a few times. This chain connects TRBV30 to TRBJ2-7; possibly TRBD2 for D (5 bases). Germline loops: CDR1 GTSNPN, CDR2 SVGIG (reference sequence). The V end was cut by 0 bases, the J end by 7 bases, with 10 bases between. This CDR3 is 12 amino acids long. CDR3: CAWSVFRGEQYF. In nucleotides, the CDR3 is TGTGCCTGGAGTGTGTTCAGAGGGGAGCAGTACTTC.

This clonotype was detected many times. The chain uses TRBV5-1 and TRBJ2-7; perhaps TRBD1 as D (6 bases). The CDR3 is 16 residues long. Between the trimmed V and J ends, which lost 4 bases and 4 bases, there was a span of 21 bases. CDR1 and CDR2 from the germline V gene are SGHRS and YFSETQ. CDR3 sequence reads: CASSIGSGENAYEQYF. Here the CDR3 DNA reads TGCGCCAGCAGCATCGGTTCAGGGGAGAACGCGTACGAGCAGTACTTC.

This clonotype was observed at least ten times. V usage is TRBV5-1 and J usage is TRBJ2-1; D is unresolved. The CDR3 is 14 amino acids. V lost 4 bases, J lost 8 bases, and 16 bases lay in between. CDR1 and CDR2 from the germline V gene are SGHRS and YFSETQ. CDR3 in amino acids: CASSPRDSLDEQFF. The CDR3 DNA follows: TGCGCCAGCAGCCCAAGGGATAGCCTCGATGAGCAGTTCTTC.

This chain joins TRBV20-1 and TRBJ2-5; D assignment may be TRBD1 or TRBD2 (5 bases each). The V end lost 4 bases, the J end lost 5 bases, and 8 bases lay between the germline ends. The V gene's germline CDR1 is DFQATT and CDR2 SNEGSKA (reference sequence). This CDR3 comprises 11 residues. CDR3 nucleotides: TGCAGTGCTACTTGGGGGGAGACCCAGTACTTC. This gives the protein CSATWGETQYF.